Below, one T cell receptor (beta chain) is given with its context. Its antigen is as yet unknown. This record belongs to a study of cytomegalovirus exposure and HLA in healthy donors. Study findings and constraints: V segments that were indistinguishable, TRBV6-2 and TRBV6-3 among them, were omitted from analysis. Earlier findings revealed that most TCR beta V segments proved productive either about 90% or about 30% of the time.

Trimming at V came to 4 bases and at J to 1 base, leaving 5 bases not matched to a gene. This CDR3 spans 14 amino acids. From germline, CDR1 is SGDLS and CDR2 YYNGEE. In the PCR, 60 Vbeta and 13 Jbeta primers were used. Assay used: immunoSEQ multiplex PCR; TCRdb lists only in-frame clones, some missing. The data hold 65,000 to 95,000 clones, with roughly 79% observed a single time. The donors were healthy bone marrow donors. This receptor was taken from a male donor in good health and CMV-seropositive. V is TRBV9 and J is TRBJ2-7; 7 bases fit TRBD2. The material sequenced was PBMCs. DNA of the CDR3: TGTGCCAGCAGCCCCCGGGGAGGGTCCTACGAGCAGTACTTC. Protein sequence: CASSPRGGSYEQYF.